This entry describes one T cell receptor (beta chain). Its antigen is unknown. This sample is drawn from a study of shared clonotypes between healthy human individuals. Turning to the study itself: The study used three CD4 naive, three CD4 memory, two CD8 naive and one CD8 memory plate per donor.

The V end was cut by 4 bases, the J end by 9 bases, with 16 bases between. This CDR3 has 13 amino acids. Germline V lookup: CDR1 SGHVS, CDR2 FNYEAQ. Broader study findings: Some naive CD4 clonotypes, around 4.7%, turned up in common across four donors. Memory subsets generally showed smaller estimated richness than naive subsets did. Expectations were that clonotype sharing among donors would be affected by sequencing depth.

Generated by immunoSEQ multiplex PCR, the TCRdb table keeps only in-frame clones and is missing some. The data contain 550,000 to 700,000 clones, around four fifths of them singletons. Sequenced input: memory CD4+ T cells sorted from blood. The subset denotes: CD45RA-negative fraction. The clonotype originates from a woman aged 30 to 39 in good health. The genes are TRBV7-6 and TRBJ2-7; D remains ambiguous. The CDR3 DNA sequence: TGTGCCAGCAGCTCCACTACCAACGCGCGGCAGTACTTC. Protein sequence: CASSSTTNARQYF.